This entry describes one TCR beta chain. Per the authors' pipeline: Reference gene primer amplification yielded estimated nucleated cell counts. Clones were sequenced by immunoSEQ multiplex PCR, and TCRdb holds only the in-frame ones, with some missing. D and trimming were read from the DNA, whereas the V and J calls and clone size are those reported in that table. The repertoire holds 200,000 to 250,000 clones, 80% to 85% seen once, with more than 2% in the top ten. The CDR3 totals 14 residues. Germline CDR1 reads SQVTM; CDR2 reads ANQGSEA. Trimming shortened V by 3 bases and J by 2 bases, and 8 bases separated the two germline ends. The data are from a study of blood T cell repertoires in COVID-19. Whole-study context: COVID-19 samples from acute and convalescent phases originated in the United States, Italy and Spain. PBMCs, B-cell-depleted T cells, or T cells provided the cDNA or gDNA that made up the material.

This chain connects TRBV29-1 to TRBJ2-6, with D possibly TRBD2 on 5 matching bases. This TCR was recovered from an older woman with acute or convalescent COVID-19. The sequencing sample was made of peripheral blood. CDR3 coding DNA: TGCAGCGTTGAGATGGGAGCTGGGGCCAACGTCCTGACTTTC. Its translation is CSVEMGAGANVLTF.